Below are 20 T cell receptor beta chains sequenced from a single sample in a study of T cell changes during pregnancy in multiple sclerosis. Here immunoSEQ multiplex PCR was the method, and the copy in TCRdb shows in-frame clones only, minus some. The sample contains some 50,000 clones, under 95% of which appear only once. The material was CD4+ T cells from peripheral blood mononuclear cells, obtained in the second trimester of pregnancy. Receptors originate from a female donor with multiple sclerosis, enrolled in a pregnancy study.

The V and J genes are TRBV5-4 and TRBJ2-5; 12 bases agree with TRBD1. V shed 3 bases, J shed 1 base, and the junction held 10 bases outside the gene matches. The CDR3 spans 18 residues. The germline V gene encodes CDR1 SGHNT and CDR2 YYREEE (reference sequence). The CDR3 is CASSSIAGTGGFQETQYF. DNA for the CDR3: TGTGCCAGCAGCTCGATAGCAGGGACAGGGGGCTTCCAAGAGACCCAGTACTTC.

The rearrangement links TRBV5-5 to TRBJ2-5; weak D call: TRBD1 (5 bases). This CDR3 region has 15 residues. CDR1 is SGHKS and CDR2 is YYEKEE in the germline V gene (reference sequence). V was pared by 0 bases and J by 1 base, with 10 bases between. The CDR3: CASSLAPGLQETQYF. The CDR3 coding sequence is TGTGCCAGCAGCTTGGCCCCAGGGCTCCAAGAGACCCAGTACTTC.

The V gene is TRBV5-1, the J gene TRBJ2-3; weak D call: TRBD1 (5 bases). Deletions cut 1 base from V and 2 bases from J, with 11 bases between. The CDR3 spans 15 residues. Germline V gene sequence: CDR1 SGHRS, CDR2 YFSETQ. In nucleotides, the CDR3 is TGCGCCAGCAGCTTGCAGCAGGGCCCCACAGATACGCAGTATTTT. This gives the protein CASSLQQGPTDTQYF.

The chain uses TRBV4-1 and TRBJ1-5; no reliable D call. Germline-derived CDR1 and CDR2 are MGHRA and YSYEKL. Trimming took off 1 base at V and 6 bases at J, with 13 bases between the two ends. The CDR3 is made up of 15 amino acids. The CDR3 DNA is TGCGCCAGCAGCCAAGGTTGGGGAGACGGTCAGCCCCAGCATTTT. Its protein product is CASSQGWGDGQPQHF.

This chain connects TRBV6-5 to TRBJ2-3; TRBD2 matches 12 bases. Germline V gene lookup returns CDR1 MNHEY and CDR2 SVGAGI. The length of the CDR3 is 15 residues. Losses at the gene ends were 6 bases for V and 4 bases for J; bases not matched to a gene: 5. The CDR3 region is CASSPRLAGADTQYF. The CDR3 DNA reads as TGTGCCAGCAGCCCCCGACTAGCGGGAGCAGATACGCAGTATTTT.

This clone was seen a handful of times. The chain links TRBV7-8 to TRBJ1-1; unclear D gene. Germline values: CDR1 SGHVS, CDR2 FQNEAQ. This CDR3 has 11 residues. Deletions cut 2 bases from V and 6 bases from J, with 4 bases between. CDR3 sequence (DNA): TGTGCCAGCAGCTTACTCTCTGAAGCTTTCTTT. Translated, it gives CASSLLSEAFF.

Only a few counts were recorded for this clone. The V and J genes are TRBV30 and TRBJ1-5; TRBD1 is a possible D gene (5 bases). CDR3 length: 15 amino acids. Trimming removed 0 bases at V and 6 bases at J, with 15 bases between. Per the germline V gene, CDR1 is GTSNPN and CDR2 is SVGIG (reference sequence). CDR3 region: CAWSVRQGGGQPQHF. The CDR3 nucleotides are TGTGCCTGGAGTGTACGTCAGGGAGGAGGTCAGCCCCAGCATTTT.

The chain has TRBV30 and TRBJ2-5; D call uncertain. V was trimmed by 2 bases and J by 2 bases, leaving 9 bases between them. Germline values: CDR1 GTSNPN, CDR2 SVGIG (reference sequence). This CDR3 has 13 amino acids. The CDR3 here is CAWSTETQETQYF. The CDR3 region has the DNA TGTGCCTGGAGTACCGAGACACAAGAGACCCAGTACTTC.

The J gene is TRBJ1-3, the V gene TRBV28; D unclear. Germline CDR1 is MDHEN and CDR2 is SYDVKM. V lost 2 bases, J lost 0 bases, and 5 bases lay in between. CDR3 length: 14 amino acids. The DNA for the CDR3 is TGTGCCAGCAGTTTAACAGACTCTGGAAACACCATATATTTT. This encodes CASSLTDSGNTIYF. Variable domain in full (rest from reference TRBV28 and TRBJ1-3): DVKVTQSSRYLVKRTGEKVFLECVQDMDHENMFWYRQDPGLGLRLIYFSYDVKMKEKGDIPEGYSVSREKKERFSLILESASTNQTSMYLCASSLTDSGNTIYFGEGSWLTVV.

The V and J genes are TRBV5-4 and TRBJ2-7; no definite D call. CDR1 and CDR2 (germline): SGHNT, YYREEE (reference sequence). V lost 3 bases, J lost 3 bases, and 7 bases lay in between. The CDR3 totals 12 residues. CDR3 amino acids: CASSSDIYEQYF. The CDR3 DNA reads TGTGCCAGCAGCTCTGACATCTACGAGCAGTACTTC.

V and J are TRBV2 and TRBJ2-3; no definite D call. The V end lost 2 bases, the J end lost 2 bases, and 8 bases lay between the germline ends. CDR1 SNHLY and CDR2 FYNNEI come from the germline V gene. The CDR3 has 14 residues. CDR3 DNA sequence: TGTGCCAGCAGTGAAATGTGGCACACAGATACGCAGTATTTT. It specifies CASSEMWHTDTQYF.

V usage is TRBV30 and J usage is TRBJ1-5, with D perhaps matching TRBD1 (5 bases). Trimming pared 0 bases from V and 4 bases from J, leaving 10 bases between. The length of the CDR3 is 14 residues. Per the germline V gene, CDR1 is GTSNPN and CDR2 is SVGIG (reference sequence). In DNA, the CDR3 is TGTGCCTGGAGTGTCGGGCAGGGAAATCAGCCCCAGCATTTT. It yields the protein CAWSVGQGNQPQHF.

The V call is TRBV19, the J call TRBJ1-1; D gene uncertain. This CDR3 spans 15 amino acids. V gave up 3 bases and J gave up 1 base, with 12 bases separating them. Germline lookup yields CDR1 LNHDA and CDR2 SQIVND (reference sequence). This CDR3 reads CASSISGSSNTEAFF. The CDR3 region has the DNA TGTGCCAGTAGTATCTCAGGCTCTTCGAACACTGAAGCTTTCTTT.

The rearrangement uses TRBV19 and TRBJ2-3, with D perhaps matching TRBD2 (6 bases). The V gene lost 5 bases and the J gene lost 4 bases, with 16 bases spanning the gap. The CDR3 has 15 residues. In germline, CDR1 is LNHDA, CDR2 SQIVND (reference sequence). The CDR3 region has the DNA TGTGCCAGTAGTTTGAGGGCCTCTAGCGCAGATACGCAGTATTTT. This sequence encodes CASSLRASSADTQYF.

The V and J genes are TRBV9 and TRBJ2-5; TRBD1 matches at 8 bases. Unmatched junction bases numbered 10, after V lost 4 bases and J lost 2 bases. The CDR3 has 16 amino acids. Looked up from germline, CDR1 is SGDLS and CDR2 is YYNGEE. The CDR3 reads CASSPRQGLGQETQYF. The DNA of the CDR3 is TGTGCCAGCAGCCCACGACAGGGGTTGGGGCAAGAGACCCAGTACTTC.

The CDR3 DNA is TGTGCCAGCAGCTCGGGACTAGTTTTTACCCGATACAATGAGCAGTTCTTC. This encodes CASSSGLVFTRYNEQFF. The rearrangement joins TRBV5-6 to TRBJ2-1, with 8 bases matching TRBD2. Germline trimming cut 3 bases from V and 4 bases from J; bases unmatched to any gene: 12. This CDR3 region has 17 residues. The germline CDR1 and CDR2 sequences are SGHDT and YYEEEE. Using reference TRBV5-6 and TRBJ2-1 for the parts outside the CDR3, the full variable domain is DAGVTQSPTHLIKTRGQQVTLRCSPKSGHDTVSWYQQALGQGPQFIFQYYEEEERQRGNFPDRFSGHQFPNYSSELNVNALLLGDSALYLCASSSGLVFTRYNEQFFGPGTRLTVL.

The CDR3 DNA reads as TGCGCCAGCAGCTTGGATCCGACTAGCGGGAGTTTGTCAAATGAGCAGTTCTTC. Protein sequence: CASSLDPTSGSLSNEQFF. This sequence joins TRBV5-1 and TRBJ2-1, with 12 nucleotides matching TRBD2. Trimming at V came to 0 bases and at J to 7 bases, leaving 11 bases not matched to a gene. CDR3 length equals 18 residues. Germline CDR1 reads SGHRS; CDR2 reads YFSETQ.

This rearrangement joins TRBV11-2 to TRBJ2-5; perhaps TRBD1 as D (6 bases). The length of the CDR3 is 15 residues. CDR1 is SGHAT and CDR2 is FQNNGV in the germline V gene. V was pared by 2 bases and J by 0 bases, with 10 bases between. CDR3 nucleotides: TGTGCCAGCAGCTTAATGCAGGGGTACCAAGAGACCCAGTACTTC. Its translation is CASSLMQGYQETQYF.

This chain links TRBV5-1 with TRBJ2-2; 8 bases line up with TRBD1. This CDR3 is built from 15 residues. Germline CDR1 reads SGHRS; CDR2 reads YFSETQ. The V and J ends lost 3 bases and 0 bases, in that order; junction bases with no gene match: 1. The CDR3 protein is CASSSGQANTGELFF. The CDR3 nucleotides read TGCGCCAGCAGCTCGGGACAGGCGAACACCGGGGAGCTGTTTTTT.

The gene calls are TRBV2 and TRBJ2-5; 7 positions match TRBD2. The germline V gene has CDR1 SNHLY and CDR2 FYNNEI. The V gene end was trimmed by 4 bases and the J gene end by 5 bases; junction bases not matched to a gene: 7. The CDR3 covers 14 residues. CDR3 protein: CASSAGGEGETQYF. The CDR3 bases are TGTGCCAGCAGTGCGGGGGGTGAGGGGGAGACCCAGTACTTC.